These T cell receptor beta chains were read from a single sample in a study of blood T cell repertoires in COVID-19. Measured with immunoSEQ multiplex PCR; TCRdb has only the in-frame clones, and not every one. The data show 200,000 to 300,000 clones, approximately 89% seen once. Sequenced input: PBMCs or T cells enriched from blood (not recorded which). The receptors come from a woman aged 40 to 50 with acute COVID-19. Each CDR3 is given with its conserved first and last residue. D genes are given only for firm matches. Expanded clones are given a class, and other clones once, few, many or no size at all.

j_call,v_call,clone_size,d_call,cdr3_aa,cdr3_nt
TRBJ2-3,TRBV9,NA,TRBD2,CASSVRTSGDTLHSTDTQYF,TGTGCCAGCAGCGTCCGGACTAGCGGGGATACTCTTCACTCCACAGATACGCAGTATTTT
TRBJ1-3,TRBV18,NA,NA,CASSPATQGSGNTIYF,TGTGCCAGCTCACCCGCGACACAGGGCTCTGGAAACACCATATATTTT
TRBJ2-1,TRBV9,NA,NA,CASSVMASPYNEQFF,TGTGCCAGCAGCGTAATGGCCTCCCCCTACAATGAGCAGTTCTTC
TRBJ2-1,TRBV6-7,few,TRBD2,CASSYETKRERYNEQFF,TGTGCCAGCAGTTACGAGACAAAGCGGGAGAGATACAATGAGCAGTTCTTC
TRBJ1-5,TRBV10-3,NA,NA,CAISESSQPQHF,TGTGCCATCAGTGAATCGAGCCAGCCCCAGCATTTT
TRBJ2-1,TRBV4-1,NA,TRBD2,CASSATSGRRYNEQFF,TGCGCCAGCAGCGCGACTAGCGGGAGGAGGTACAATGAGCAGTTCTTC
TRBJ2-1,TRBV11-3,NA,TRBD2,CASSPRTSGSYEQFF,TGTGCCAGCAGCCCAAGGACTAGCGGGAGCTATGAGCAGTTCTTC
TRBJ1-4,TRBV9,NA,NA,CASSVASGSREKLFF,TGTGCCAGCAGCGTAGCCTCAGGGTCGCGGGAAAAACTGTTTTTT
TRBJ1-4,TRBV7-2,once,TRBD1,CASSPDRVNEKLFF,TGTGCCAGCAGCCCGGACAGGGTTAATGAAAAACTGTTTTTT
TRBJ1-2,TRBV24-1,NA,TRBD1,CATSLTGGAYDGYTF,TGTGCCACCAGCCTAACAGGGGGCGCGTATGATGGCTACACCTTC
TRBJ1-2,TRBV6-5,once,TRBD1,CASSHVQGRVHGYTF,TGTGCCAGCAGTCACGTACAGGGGAGAGTCCATGGCTACACCTTC
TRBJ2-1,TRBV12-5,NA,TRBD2,CASGLFTGLINEQFF,TGTGCTAGTGGTTTGTTCACGGGACTAATCAATGAGCAGTTCTTC
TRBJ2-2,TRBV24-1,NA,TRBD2,CATSDIAGRNTGELFF,TGTGCCACCAGTGACATAGCGGGGCGAAACACCGGGGAGCTGTTTTTT
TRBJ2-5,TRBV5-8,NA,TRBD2,CASSLSGLARETQYF,TGTGCCAGCAGCTTGTCCGGACTAGCAAGAGAGACCCAGTACTTC
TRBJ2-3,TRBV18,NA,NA,CASSPQSTDTQYF,TGTGCCAGCTCACCCCAGAGCACAGATACGCAGTATTTT
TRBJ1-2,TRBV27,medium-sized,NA,CASSLQGGNYGYTF,TGTGCCAGCAGTTTACAGGGCGGTAACTATGGCTACACCTTC